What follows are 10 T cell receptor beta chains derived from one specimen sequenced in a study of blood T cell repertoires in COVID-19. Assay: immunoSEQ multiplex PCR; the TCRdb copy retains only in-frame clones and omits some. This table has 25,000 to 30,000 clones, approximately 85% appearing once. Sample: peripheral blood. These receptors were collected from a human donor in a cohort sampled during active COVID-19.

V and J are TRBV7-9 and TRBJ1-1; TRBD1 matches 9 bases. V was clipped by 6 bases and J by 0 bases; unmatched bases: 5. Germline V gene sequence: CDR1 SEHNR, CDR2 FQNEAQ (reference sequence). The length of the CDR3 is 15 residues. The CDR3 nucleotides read TGTGCCAGCAGGGGGACAGGGACCATGAACACTGAAGCTTTCTTT. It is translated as CASRGTGTMNTEAFF.

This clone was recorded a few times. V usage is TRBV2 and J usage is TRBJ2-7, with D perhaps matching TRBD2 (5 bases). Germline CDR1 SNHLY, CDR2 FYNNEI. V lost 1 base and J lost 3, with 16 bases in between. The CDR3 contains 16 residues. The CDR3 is CASSEEGGRGDYEQYF. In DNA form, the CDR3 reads TGTGCCAGCAGTGAAGAGGGCGGACGGGGAGACTACGAGCAGTACTTC.

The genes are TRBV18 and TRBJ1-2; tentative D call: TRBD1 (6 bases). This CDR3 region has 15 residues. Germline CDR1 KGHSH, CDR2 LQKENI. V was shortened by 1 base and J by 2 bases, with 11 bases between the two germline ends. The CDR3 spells CASSPLDRPNYGYTF. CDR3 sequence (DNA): TGTGCCAGCTCACCACTTGACAGGCCGAACTATGGCTACACCTTC.

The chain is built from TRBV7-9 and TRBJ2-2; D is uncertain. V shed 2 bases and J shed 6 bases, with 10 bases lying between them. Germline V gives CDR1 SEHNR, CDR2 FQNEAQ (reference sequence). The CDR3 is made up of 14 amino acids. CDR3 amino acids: CASSLWSRPGELFF. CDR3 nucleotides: TGTGCCAGCAGCTTATGGTCGCGCCCCGGGGAGCTGTTTTTT.

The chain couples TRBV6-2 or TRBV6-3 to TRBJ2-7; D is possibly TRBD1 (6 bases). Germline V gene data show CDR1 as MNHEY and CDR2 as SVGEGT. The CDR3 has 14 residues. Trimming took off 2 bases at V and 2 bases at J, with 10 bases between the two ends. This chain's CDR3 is CASSYRDTAYEQYF. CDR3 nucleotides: TGTGCCAGCAGTTACAGGGACACCGCCTACGAGCAGTACTTC.

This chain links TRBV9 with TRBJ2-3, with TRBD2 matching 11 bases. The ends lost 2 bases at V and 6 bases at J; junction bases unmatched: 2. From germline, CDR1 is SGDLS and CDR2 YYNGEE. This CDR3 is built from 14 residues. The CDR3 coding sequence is TGTGCCAGCAGCGTTAGCGGGGGGGTGGATACGCAGTATTTT. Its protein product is CASSVSGGVDTQYF. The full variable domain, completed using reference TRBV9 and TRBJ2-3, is DSGVTQTPKHLITATGQRVTLRCSPRSGDLSVYWYQQSLDQGLQFLIQYYNGEERAKGNILERFSAQQFPDLHSELNLSSLELGDSALYFCASSVSGGVDTQYFGPGTRLTVL.

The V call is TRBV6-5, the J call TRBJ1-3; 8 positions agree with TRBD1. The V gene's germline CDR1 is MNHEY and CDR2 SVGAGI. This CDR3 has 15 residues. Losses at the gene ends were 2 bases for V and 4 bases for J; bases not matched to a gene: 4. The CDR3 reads CASSYGQGSGNTIYF. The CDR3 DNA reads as TGTGCCAGCAGTTACGGACAGGGCTCAGGAAACACCATATATTTT.

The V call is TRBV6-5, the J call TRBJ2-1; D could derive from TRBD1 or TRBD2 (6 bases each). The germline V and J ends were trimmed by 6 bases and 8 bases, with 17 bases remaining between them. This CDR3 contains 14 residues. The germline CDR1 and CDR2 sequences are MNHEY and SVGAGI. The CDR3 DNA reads TGTGCCAGCAGATACAGGGAGGAAGGTCATGAGCAGTTCTTC. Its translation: CASRYREEGHEQFF.

CDR3 sequence (DNA): TGTGCCAGCAACCCCAGGACTAGCGGGGTTAAAGAGCAGTACTTC. It codes for CASNPRTSGVKEQYF. The rearrangement uses TRBV11-1 and TRBJ2-7, with 12 positions matching TRBD2. The CDR3 is made up of 15 amino acids. The trim removed 7 bases at V and 7 bases at J, leaving 11 bases unmatched. Germline CDR1 reads SGHAT; CDR2 reads FQDESV (reference sequence).

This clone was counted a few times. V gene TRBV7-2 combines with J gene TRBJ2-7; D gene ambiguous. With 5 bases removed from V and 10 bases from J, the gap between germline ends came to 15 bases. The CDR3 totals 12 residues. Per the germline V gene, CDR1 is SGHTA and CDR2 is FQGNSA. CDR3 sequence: CASSPGARLQYF. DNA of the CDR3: TGTGCCAGCAGCCCTGGAGCACGACTCCAGTACTTC.